Below are 12 T cell receptor beta chains sequenced from a single sample in a study of metastatic and nonmetastatic thyroid tumors. Using MiXCR, TCRdb reanalyzed the PCR reads. The sample includes about 38,000 clones, around half of them seen just once. No treatment had been given to any patient before thyroid surgery. Sequencing was carried out using tumor tissue. These receptors were taken from a male donor with papillary thyroid cancer or a benign thyroid nodule (not recorded which). Some clones in this sample may be carry-over from other donors' samples.

V usage is TRBV28 and J usage is TRBJ1-1, with a weak D call TRBD1 (5 bases). Germline loops: CDR1 MDHEN, CDR2 SYDVKM. Trimming stripped 4 bases from V and 11 bases from J, with 20 bases between. The CDR3 sequence is 14 residues long. The CDR3 loop reads CASSSPQLTGLAFF. CDR3 DNA sequence: TGTGCCAGCAGTTCCCCCCAATTGACGGGGCTGGCTTTCTTT.

The chain employs TRBV28 and TRBJ2-7; no definite D call. V lost 4 bases, J lost 4 bases, and 8 bases lay in between. The CDR3 loop spans 12 amino acids. Per germline, CDR1 MDHEN and CDR2 SYDVKM. CDR3 protein: CASSSNLYEQYF. The CDR3 nucleotides are TGTGCCAGCAGTTCAAACCTTTACGAGCAGTACTTC. Variable domain in full (rest from reference TRBV28 and TRBJ2-7): DVKVTQSSRYLVKRTGEKVFLECVQDMDHENMFWYRQDPGLGLRLIYFSYDVKMKEKGDIPEGYSVSREKKERFSLILESASTNQTSMYLCASSSNLYEQYFGPGTRLTVT.

This rearrangement joins TRBV6-5 to TRBJ1-2, with 8 bases lining up with TRBD1. The CDR3 spans 14 residues. Trimming cost V 5 bases and J 3 bases; bases outside gene matches: 5. Germline CDR1 MNHEY, CDR2 SVGAGI. For the CDR3, the DNA is TGTGCCAGCAGTAACTACAGGGGGGACTATGGCTACACCTTC. Translating it yields CASSNYRGDYGYTF.

Within the sample, this clone is medium-sized (0.01 to 0.1%). J is TRBJ1-2 and V is TRBV28, with D possibly matching TRBD1 (5 bases). Germline values: CDR1 MDHEN, CDR2 SYDVKM. V lost 2 bases and J lost 2, with 15 bases in between. The CDR3 spans 16 residues. The CDR3 spells CASSLNRGAKNYGYTF. The CDR3 coding sequence is TGTGCCAGCAGTTTAAATAGGGGCGCAAAAAACTATGGCTACACCTTC.

The CDR3 DNA is TGTGCCAGCAGCTCTTGGGGTAGGGACTATGGCTACACCTTC. Translating gives CASSSWGRDYGYTF. This chain connects TRBV11-2 to TRBJ1-2; D not resolved. Germline V lookup: CDR1 SGHAT, CDR2 FQNNGV. V dropped 4 bases and J dropped 3 bases, with 12 bases sitting between them. CDR3 length: 14 residues.

The V call is TRBV10-3, the J call TRBJ1-2; no clear D gene. Trimming removed 2 bases from V and 2 bases from J, with 0 bases in between. The V gene's germline CDR1 is ENHRY and CDR2 SYGVKD. CDR3 size: 11 residues. CDR3 sequence: CAISENYGYTF. The CDR3 nucleotides are TGTGCCATCAGTGAGAACTATGGCTACACCTTC.

Judged by abundance, this clone is large. This chain joins TRBV5-1 and TRBJ2-1, with a weak D call TRBD2 (5 bases). The CDR3 runs to 15 residues. The germline V and J ends were trimmed by 0 bases and 1 base, with 8 bases remaining between them. CDR1 and CDR2 (germline): SGHRS, YFSETQ. The CDR3 loop reads CASSLVGMSYNEQFF. CDR3 bases: TGCGCCAGCAGCTTGGTCGGGATGTCCTACAATGAGCAGTTCTTC.

The J gene is TRBJ2-7, the V gene TRBV11-2; D is possibly TRBD1 (5 bases). V dropped 5 bases and J dropped 5 bases, with 16 bases sitting between them. Germline values: CDR1 SGHAT, CDR2 FQNNGV. The CDR3 extends over 14 amino acids. CDR3 in DNA: TGTGCCAGCAGCCCCCGGCCCGACAGCCACGAGCAGTACTTC. This encodes CASSPRPDSHEQYF.

This clone was found a few times. The chain links TRBV6-1 to TRBJ2-1; TRBD2 agrees at 13 bases. The V segment lost 6 bases and the J segment 6 bases; nucleotides outside the gene matches: 5. The CDR3 runs 15 residues. Germline lookup yields CDR1 MNHNS and CDR2 SASEGT. CDR3 residues: CASSPGTSGINEQFF. In DNA, the CDR3 is TGTGCCAGCAGCCCCGGGACTAGCGGGATCAATGAGCAGTTCTTC.

The rearrangement joins TRBV6-4 to TRBJ1-1; tentative D call: TRBD1 (6 bases). Trimming took 6 bases from V and 4 from J, leaving 9 bases between them. Germline CDR1 MRHNA, CDR2 SNTAGT. There are 12 residues in the CDR3. The CDR3, as DNA: TGTGCCAGCAGCAGGGGTAGCACTGAAGCTTTCTTT. Encoded protein: CASSRGSTEAFF.

This clone was picked up a small number of times. The chain is built from TRBV6-1 and TRBJ2-7; D is uncertain. The CDR3 covers 13 residues. Trimming removed 5 bases from V and 4 bases from J, with 12 bases in between. Germline V gene lookup returns CDR1 MNHNS and CDR2 SASEGT. The CDR3 protein is CASSRTLNYEQYF. As DNA, the CDR3 is TGTGCCAGCAGTCGGACCCTAAATTACGAGCAGTACTTC.

In its sample, this clone was seen a few times. The chain carries TRBV6-2 or TRBV6-3 and TRBJ1-2; D gene uncertain. The germline CDR1 and CDR2 sequences are MNHEY and SVGEGT. The CDR3 totals 13 residues. V was clipped by 4 bases and J by 5 bases, with 11 bases between them. The CDR3 DNA follows: TGTGCCAGCAGTTCCCCAATGGGGTATGGCTACACCTTC. Translating gives CASSSPMGYGYTF.